This T cell receptor (beta chain) was recovered during a study of cytomegalovirus exposure and HLA in healthy donors. TCRdb's table, derived via immunoSEQ multiplex PCR, lists solely in-frame clones and lacks some. The sample yields more than 95,000 clones, approximately 95% seen once. With V trimmed by 5 bases and J by 5 bases, 3 bases remained unmatched. CDR1 GTSNPN and CDR2 SVGIG come from the germline V gene (reference sequence). The CDR3 loop spans 11 amino acids. The source material was PBMCs. The V and J genes are TRBV30 and TRBJ2-7; 7 bases fit TRBD1. The TCR comes from a young man in good health and CMV-seronegative. CDR3 bases: TGTGCCTGGGACAGGGACCACGAGCAGTACTTC. It translates to CAWDRDHEQYF.